This entry features one T cell receptor beta chain sequence. This clone's antigen is unknown. No per-base quality is available; no much larger clone lies one base away. After removal of 1 base from V and 7 bases from J, the junction retains 5 bases not matched to a gene. Reading the germline V gene gives CDR1 SGHTS and CDR2 YDEGEE. The CDR3, from cysteine to phenylalanine, totals 14 residues. Here the CDR3 DNA is all that survives: 42 bases in frame from base 1. Libraries came from the immunoSEQ multiplex PCR assay. The source is immuneACCESS, and TCRdb retained only in-frame sequences with V and J called. Part of the clones is not carried over; for the studies checked, unresolved V genes explain less than half of this, and the remainder is unexplained. Here the sample has tens of thousands of clones; less than 95% occur a single time. The ten largest make up under 2% of the sample. The sample belongs to a study of T cell changes during pregnancy in multiple sclerosis (dated by TCRdb to the late 2010s). About the study as a whole: Changes in the T cell repertoire over the course of pregnancy were examined in this study in women with multiple sclerosis.

The sequence is built from TRBV5-8 and TRBJ2-1, with 7 bases aligning to TRBD2. Here the sequenced sample was peripheral blood, taken in the first trimester of pregnancy. The sequence derives from a female donor in good health, enrolled as a control in a pregnancy study. The DNA reads TGTGCCAGCAGCTTGTATGGACTAGTAAATGAGCAGTTCTTC. It encodes CASSLYGLVNEQFF.